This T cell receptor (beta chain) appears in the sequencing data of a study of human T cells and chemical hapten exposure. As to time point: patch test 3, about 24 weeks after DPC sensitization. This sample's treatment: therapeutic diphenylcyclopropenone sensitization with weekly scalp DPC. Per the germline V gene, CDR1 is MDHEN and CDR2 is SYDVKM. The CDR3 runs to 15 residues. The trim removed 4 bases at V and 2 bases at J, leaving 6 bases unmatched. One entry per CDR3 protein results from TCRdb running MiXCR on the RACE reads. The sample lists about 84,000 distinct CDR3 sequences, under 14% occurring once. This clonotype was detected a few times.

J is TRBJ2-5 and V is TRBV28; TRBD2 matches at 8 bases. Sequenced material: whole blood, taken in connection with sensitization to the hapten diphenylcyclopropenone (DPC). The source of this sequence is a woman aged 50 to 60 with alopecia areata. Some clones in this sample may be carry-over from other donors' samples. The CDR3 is CASSSPASGQETQYF. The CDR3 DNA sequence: TGTGCCAGCAGTTCCCCGGCTAGCGGGCAAGAGACCCAGTACTTC. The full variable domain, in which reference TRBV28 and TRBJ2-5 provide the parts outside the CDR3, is DVKVTQSSRYLVKRTGEKVFLECVQDMDHENMFWYRQDPGLGLRLIYFSYDVKMKEKGDIPEGYSVSREKKERFSLILESASTNQTSMYLCASSSPASGQETQYFGPGTRLLVL.